The clone carrying this TCR beta chain was found once. CDR1 is SGHDT and CDR2 is YYEEEE in the germline V gene. The CDR3 spans 16 residues. Trimming removed 5 bases from V and 7 bases from J; junction bases left unmatched: 9. Here immunoSEQ multiplex PCR was the method, and the copy in TCRdb shows in-frame clones only, minus some. The table includes some 100,000 clones, approximately 87% detected once. This entry belongs to a study of blood T cell repertoires in COVID-19. Whole-study context: T cells, B-cell-depleted T cells, or PBMCs provided the cDNA or gDNA that served as material.

The sample was peripheral blood. This receptor was identified in a human donor with active COVID-19. The donor label of this sample is uncertain. This chain links TRBV5-6 with TRBJ2-2; 12 nucleotides match TRBD1. The CDR3 loop reads CASRGQGAIYGGELFF. The CDR3 DNA is TGTGCCAGCAGGGGACAGGGGGCTATCTATGGCGGGGAGCTGTTTTTT. The entire variable domain, with the rest obtained from reference TRBV5-6 and TRBJ2-2, is as follows: DAGVTQSPTHLIKTRGQQVTLRCSPKSGHDTVSWYQQALGQGPQFIFQYYEEEERQRGNFPDRFSGHQFPNYSSELNVNALLLGDSALYLCASRGQGAIYGGELFFGEGSRLTVL.